Following are 2 T cell receptor beta chains from one sample sequenced in a study of metastatic and nonmetastatic thyroid tumors. The entire patient cohort was treatment-naive prior to thyroid surgery. TCRdb re-called clones from the PCR reads using MiXCR. The sample consists of tens of thousands of clones, less than 30% of them appearing once. Sequencing was carried out using blood. Receptor source: a male donor with papillary thyroid cancer or a benign thyroid nodule (not recorded which). Some clones in this sample may be carry-over from other donors' samples.

The V call is TRBV20-1, the J call TRBJ2-7, with a tentative D call TRBD2 (6 bases). Trimming stripped 0 bases from V and 7 bases from J, with 13 bases between. Germline V lookup: CDR1 DFQATT, CDR2 SNEGSKA (reference sequence). This CDR3 has 13 residues. Written as DNA, the CDR3 is TGCAGTGCTAGAGATTCCCAGGCGGGGGAGCAGTACTTC. This sequence encodes CSARDSQAGEQYF.

This clone showed up many times. The rearrangement uses TRBV19 and TRBJ2-2; D possibly corresponds to TRBD2 (6 bases). The CDR3 covers 15 residues. V lost 3 bases, J lost 0 bases, and 8 bases lay in between. Germline loops: CDR1 LNHDA, CDR2 SQIVND (reference sequence). The CDR3 nucleotides read TGTGCCAGTAGTATCGGACTATCGAACACCGGGGAGCTGTTTTTT. Protein: CASSIGLSNTGELFF.